These T cell receptor beta chains were read from a single sample in a study of OX40 agonist ivuxolimab in advanced cancers. Sequencing was performed with immunoSEQ multiplex PCR; in TCRdb, only in-frame clones are kept and a portion is missing. The sample holds under 15,000 clones, 70% to 80% seen once. The sample here was CD4+ or CD8+ T cells sorted from blood, taken in a trial of the OX40 agonist ivuxolimab. These receptors were taken from an adult with an advanced solid tumor such as melanoma, head and neck, liver or kidney cancer. The CDR3 runs from the conserved cysteine through the conserved F or W. Each record gives: V gene, D gene, clone size, J gene, CDR3 protein, CDR3 DNA. The D gene is left open where the match is weak. The listing skips clone size in some rows; elsewhere it reads once, few, many or a size class.

TRBV6-5	TRBD2	NA	TRBJ2-1	CASSSLSGSNYNEQFF	TGTGCCAGCAGTTCCCTAAGCGGGAGTAATTACAATGAGCAGTTCTTC
TRBV2	NA	NA	TRBJ1-2	CASRFYPAELLANYGYTF	TGTGCCAGCAGATTTTATCCCGCCGAACTCTTAGCTAACTATGGCTACACCTTC
TRBV30	NA	NA	TRBJ1-2	CACEGTDSIHYGYTF	TGTGCCTGTGAGGGGACCGACTCTATTCACTATGGCTACACCTTC
TRBV27	NA	few	TRBJ2-3	CASRGVADTQYF	TGTGCCAGCCGTGGGGTCGCAGATACGCAGTATTTT
TRBV2	TRBD2	NA	TRBJ2-7	CASETSGYEQYF	TGTGCCAGTGAGACTAGCGGGTACGAGCAGTACTTC
TRBV6-1	TRBD2	NA	TRBJ2-7	CASSEKSGSSYEQYF	TGTGCCAGCAGTGAAAAAAGCGGGAGCTCCTACGAGCAGTACTTC
TRBV21-1	NA	once	TRBJ2-1	CASSKALFGGRTYNEQFF	TGTGCCAGCAGCAAAGCGCTTTTTGGGGGTCGAACCTACAATGAGCAGTTCTTC
TRBV19	NA	NA	TRBJ2-6	CASRSRLIPSGANVLTF	TGTGCCAGCCGATCCCGACTCATACCCTCTGGGGCCAACGTCCTGACTTTC
TRBV6-5	TRBD1	NA	TRBJ1-2	CASRGQGWYGYTF	TGTGCCAGCAGAGGACAGGGGTGGTATGGCTACACCTTC
TRBV7-9	NA	NA	TRBJ2-7	CASSLVPARGGEQYF	TGTGCCAGCAGCTTAGTCCCAGCCAGAGGGGGGGAGCAGTACTTC
TRBV27	NA	NA	TRBJ2-7	CASSLGSDVLEQYF	TGTGCCAGCAGTTTAGGTTCGGATGTCCTCGAGCAGTACTTC
TRBV28	NA	NA	TRBJ2-2	CANPGDVTGELFF	TGTGCCAACCCGGGAGACGTCACCGGGGAGCTGTTTTTT
TRBV27	NA	NA	TRBJ2-7	CASSTHFLVQTYEQYF	TGTGCCAGCAGCACACACTTCCTCGTCCAGACCTACGAGCAGTACTTC
TRBV6-4	TRBD2	few	TRBJ2-1	CASSDSSGRGDEQFF	TGTGCCAGCAGTGACTCTAGCGGGAGGGGAGATGAGCAGTTCTTC
TRBV4-1	NA	NA	TRBJ1-6	CASSPTQGRPLHF	TGCGCCAGCAGCCCAACCCAGGGGAGGCCCCTCCACTTT
TRBV4-1	TRBD1	NA	TRBJ1-2	CASSQDEGANGYTF	TGCGCCAGCAGCCAAGATGAGGGGGCGAATGGCTACACCTTC
TRBV28	NA	NA	TRBJ1-1	CASSRQSQANTEAFF	TGTGCCAGCAGCCGGCAGTCTCAGGCCAACACTGAAGCTTTCTTT
TRBV11-3	NA	NA	TRBJ2-5	CASSFDSQETQYF	TGTGCCAGCAGCTTTGACAGCCAAGAGACCCAGTACTTC
TRBV4-1	NA	medium-sized	TRBJ2-7	CASSQGISYEQYF	TGCGCCAGCAGCCAAGGAATTAGCTACGAGCAGTACTTC
TRBV5-1	TRBD2	medium-sized	TRBJ2-7	CASSPWGLFSGNPDEQYF	TGCGCCAGCAGCCCATGGGGCCTATTCAGCGGGAATCCCGACGAGCAGTACTTC
TRBV6-5	NA	NA	TRBJ2-5	CASSYSSLETQYF	TGTGCCAGCAGTTACTCTAGTCTGGAGACCCAGTACTTC
TRBV30	NA	NA	TRBJ2-1	CAWSVVIKSYNEQFF	TGTGCCTGGAGTGTTGTAATCAAGTCCTACAATGAGCAGTTCTTC
TRBV11-2	TRBD2	NA	TRBJ2-7	CASSLVRRAGGPYEQYF	TGTGCCAGCAGCTTAGTAAGGAGGGCGGGGGGCCCCTACGAGCAGTACTTC
TRBV7-6	NA	NA	TRBJ2-1	CASSPYSPGNEQFF	TGTGCCAGCAGCCCATACTCCCCCGGGAATGAGCAGTTCTTC